This T cell receptor (beta chain) came from a study of blood T cells in healthy people across ages. There are 15 residues in the CDR3. V was clipped by 1 base and J by 2 bases, with 12 bases between them. Germline V gives CDR1 MNHNS, CDR2 SASEGT. The sample holds many counts of this clonotype. Through a sample-barcoded 5' primer and a J-beta primer mix, a second PCR was run for roughly 6 to 11 cycles. TCRdb reanalysed the 5' RACE reads using MiXCR and keeps one entry per CDR3 protein. The sample lists 650,000 to 950,000 distinct CDR3 sequences; approximately 48% were seen once. The sequence derives from a man in his 60s in good health. The sample was blood. The chain combines TRBV6-1 with TRBJ2-7; the D gene is possibly TRBD1 (6 bases). DNA for the CDR3: TGTGCCAGCAGTGAAGAGCCAGGGGCCACCTACGAGCAGTACTTC. Translation: CASSEEPGATYEQYF.